This entry lists 2 T cell receptor beta chains sequenced from one sample in a study of cytomegalovirus exposure and HLA in healthy donors. Primers: 60 Vbeta forward and 13 Jbeta reverse. The data were produced by immunoSEQ multiplex PCR, yet TCRdb's version contains in-frame clones alone and is incomplete. The repertoire has 250,000 to 300,000 clones, 80% to 90% of them found once; the top ten carry 2%. Sequenced: PBMCs. The receptors were gathered from a woman in her forties in good health and CMV-seropositive.

V usage is TRBV5-1 and J usage is TRBJ2-2; D gene ambiguous. CDR1 and CDR2 from the germline V gene are SGHRS and YFSETQ. Deletions cut 2 bases from V and 6 bases from J, with 14 bases between. The CDR3 runs 15 residues. The CDR3 DNA reads as TGCGCCAGCAGCTTAGGAGACCCCACGGCCGGGGAGCTGTTTTTT. The encoded protein is CASSLGDPTAGELFF.

This chain links TRBV19 with TRBJ2-7; tentatively, D is TRBD1 (6 bases). Trimming left V 4 bases short and J 2 bases short, with 15 bases between. The CDR3 length is 15 residues. Germline lookup yields CDR1 LNHDA and CDR2 SQIVND (reference sequence). CDR3 protein: CASSKYSQGTYEQYF. CDR3 bases: TGTGCCAGTAGTAAGTATTCACAGGGTACCTACGAGCAGTACTTC.